This TCR beta chain was identified during a study of blood T cell repertoires in COVID-19. At the level of the study: Some COVID-19 samples were acute and others convalescent; all came from the United States, Italy and Spain. T cells, B-cell-depleted T cells, or PBMCs supplied cDNA or gDNA.

Per the original methods: Using reference gene primer amplification, nucleated cell counts were estimated. The table came from immunoSEQ multiplex PCR; TCRdb's copy has only in-frame clones and leaves some out. V and J calls and clone size come straight from that table; D and trimming were deduced from the DNA. This repertoire shows approximately 58,000 clones, around 90% found once; its top ten account for about 9.7%. Germline V gives CDR1 MGHRA, CDR2 YSYEKL. Trimming at V came to 0 bases and at J to 0 bases, leaving 10 bases not matched to a gene. The CDR3 length is 19 residues. This clonotype was obtained from a woman older than 75 with active COVID-19. The chain carries TRBV4-1 and TRBJ2-3; TRBD2 matches 9 bases. Specimen: peripheral blood. The CDR3 DNA reads as TGCGCCAGCAGCCAAGATTATCAGCGGGGGGCCTCTAGCACAGATACGCAGTATTTT. This gives the protein CASSQDYQRGASSTDTQYF.